This T cell receptor beta chain was captured by sequencing in a study of vaccination effects on CD4 cells after COVID-19. V lost 5 bases to trimming and J lost 4 bases, with 5 bases between them. Germline lookup yields CDR1 MDHEN and CDR2 SYDVKM. The CDR3 consists of 11 residues. Prior to sequencing, the ViraFEST assay stimulated PBMC with viral peptide pools, which expanded the antigen-specific CD4+ T cells. Cells that had been cultured for roughly ten days were the source of isolated CD4+ T cells. No vaccinee had earlier SARS-CoV-2 infection, and nucleocapsid antibodies were negative. Half-medium exchanges with IL-2 medium took place on days 3 and 7. Generated by immunoSEQ multiplex PCR, the TCRdb table keeps only in-frame clones and is missing some. The repertoire holds 60,000 to 70,000 clones, roughly 76% seen once, with over 2% in the top ten. This clone was found a few times. Its antigen is still unknown.

The chain uses TRBV28 and TRBJ1-2; D not resolved. The TCR was taken from a human donor who received a COVID-19 vaccine. The specimen comprised CD4+ T cells from PBMCs cultured with HCoV-229E spike peptides, sampled before COVID-19 vaccination. The CDR3 loop reads CASSRGYGYTF. CDR3 DNA sequence: TGTGCCAGCAGTCGGGGCTATGGCTACACCTTC.